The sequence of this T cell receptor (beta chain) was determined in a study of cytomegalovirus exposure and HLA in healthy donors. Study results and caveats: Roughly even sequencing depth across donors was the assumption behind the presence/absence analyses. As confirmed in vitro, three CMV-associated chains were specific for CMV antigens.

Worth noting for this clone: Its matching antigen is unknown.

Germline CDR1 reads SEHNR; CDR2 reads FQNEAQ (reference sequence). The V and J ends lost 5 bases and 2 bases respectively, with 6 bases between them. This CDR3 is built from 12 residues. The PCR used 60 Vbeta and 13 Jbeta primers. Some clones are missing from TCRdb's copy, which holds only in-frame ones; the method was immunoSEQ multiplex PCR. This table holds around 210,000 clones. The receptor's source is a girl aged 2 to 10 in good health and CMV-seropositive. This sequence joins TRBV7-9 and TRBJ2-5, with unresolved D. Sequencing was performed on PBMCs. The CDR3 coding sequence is TGTGCCAGCAGCCCGCTACAAGAGACCCAGTACTTC. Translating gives CASSPLQETQYF.